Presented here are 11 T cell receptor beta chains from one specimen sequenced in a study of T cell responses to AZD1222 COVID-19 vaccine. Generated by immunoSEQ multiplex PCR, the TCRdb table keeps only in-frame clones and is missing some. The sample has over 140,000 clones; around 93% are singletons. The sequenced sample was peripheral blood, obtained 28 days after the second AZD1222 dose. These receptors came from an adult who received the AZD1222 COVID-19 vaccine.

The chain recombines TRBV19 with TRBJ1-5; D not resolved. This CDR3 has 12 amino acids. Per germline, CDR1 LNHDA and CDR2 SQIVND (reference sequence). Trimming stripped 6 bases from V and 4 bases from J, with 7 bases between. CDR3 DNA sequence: TGTGCCAGTAGGGGAGCTAATCAGCCCCAGCATTTT. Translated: CASRGANQPQHF.

The CDR3 nucleotides are TGTGCCAGCAGTAAGGAAGGGACCTATGGCTACACCTTC. This encodes CASSKEGTYGYTF. The gene calls are TRBV27 and TRBJ1-2; possible D gene TRBD1, 5 bases. Trimming stripped 5 bases from V and 4 bases from J, with 11 bases between. The CDR3 runs to 13 residues. Germline CDR1 MNHEY, CDR2 SMNVEV (reference sequence).

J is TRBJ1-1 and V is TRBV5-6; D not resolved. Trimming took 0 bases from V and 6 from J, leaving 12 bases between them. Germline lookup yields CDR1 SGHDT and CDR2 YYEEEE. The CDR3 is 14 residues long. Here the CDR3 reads CASSLASIVPEAFF. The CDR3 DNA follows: TGTGCCAGCAGCTTGGCGAGTATTGTCCCTGAAGCTTTCTTT.

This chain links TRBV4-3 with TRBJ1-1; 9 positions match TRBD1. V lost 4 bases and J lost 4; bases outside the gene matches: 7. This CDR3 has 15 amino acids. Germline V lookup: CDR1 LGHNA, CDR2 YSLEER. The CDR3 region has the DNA TGCGCCAGCAGCCGAGGGACAGGGACGGTCACTGAAGCTTTCTTT. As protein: CASSRGTGTVTEAFF.

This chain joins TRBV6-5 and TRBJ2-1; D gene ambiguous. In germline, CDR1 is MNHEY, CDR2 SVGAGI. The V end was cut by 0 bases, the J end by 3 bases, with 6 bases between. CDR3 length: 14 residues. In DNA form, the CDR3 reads TGTGCCAGCAGTTACTCGAGGATCTACAATGAGCAGTTCTTC. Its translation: CASSYSRIYNEQFF.

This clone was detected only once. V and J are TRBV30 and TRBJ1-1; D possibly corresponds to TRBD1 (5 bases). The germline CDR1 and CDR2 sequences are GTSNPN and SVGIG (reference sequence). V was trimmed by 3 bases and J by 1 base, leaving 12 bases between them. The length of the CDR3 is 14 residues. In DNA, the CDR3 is TGTGCCTGGAGGGGAAGGGGTCCGAACACTGAAGCTTTCTTT. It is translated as CAWRGRGPNTEAFF.

For the CDR3, the DNA is TGTGCCAGCAGCTTAGAATTGGTCAACTGGGCTTTCTTT. This translates into CASSLELVNWAFF. The rearrangement uses TRBV7-2 and TRBJ1-1; D is unresolved. Trimming cost V 1 base and J 11 bases, with 14 bases left between them. CDR3 length equals 13 residues. CDR1 is SGHTA and CDR2 is FQGNSA in the germline V gene. Full variable domain (outside the CDR3, taken from reference TRBV7-2 and TRBJ1-1): GAGVSQSPSNKVTEKGKDVELRCDPISGHTALYWYRQSLGQGLEFLIYFQGNSAPDKSGLPSDRFSAERTGGSVSTLTIQRTQQEDSAVYLCASSLELVNWAFFGQGTRLTVV.

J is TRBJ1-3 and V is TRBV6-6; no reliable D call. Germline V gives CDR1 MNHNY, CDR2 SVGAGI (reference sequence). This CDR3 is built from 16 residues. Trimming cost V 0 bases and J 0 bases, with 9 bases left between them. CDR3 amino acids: CASSYSGSFSGNTIYF. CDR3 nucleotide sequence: TGTGCCAGCAGTTACTCGGGGTCATTCTCTGGAAACACCATATATTTT.

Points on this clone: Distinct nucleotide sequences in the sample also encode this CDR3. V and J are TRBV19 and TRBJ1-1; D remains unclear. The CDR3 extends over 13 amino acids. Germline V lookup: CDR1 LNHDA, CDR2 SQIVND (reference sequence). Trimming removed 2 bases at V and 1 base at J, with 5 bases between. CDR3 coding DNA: TGTGCCAGTAGTATAAGTCAGAACACTGAAGCTTTCTTT. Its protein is CASSISQNTEAFF.

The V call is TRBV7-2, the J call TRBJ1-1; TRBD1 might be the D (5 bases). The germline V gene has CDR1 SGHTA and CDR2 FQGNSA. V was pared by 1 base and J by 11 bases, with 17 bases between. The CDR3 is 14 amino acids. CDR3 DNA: TGTGCCAGCAGCTTAGGGGGCCCCTGGTCCGGGGCTTTCTTT. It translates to CASSLGGPWSGAFF.

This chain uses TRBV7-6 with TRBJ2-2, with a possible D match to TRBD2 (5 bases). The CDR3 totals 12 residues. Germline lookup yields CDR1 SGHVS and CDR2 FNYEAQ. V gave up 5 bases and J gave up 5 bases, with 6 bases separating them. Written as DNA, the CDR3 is TGTGCCAGCAGCCGGGGAACCGGGGAGCTGTTTTTT. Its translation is CASSRGTGELFF.